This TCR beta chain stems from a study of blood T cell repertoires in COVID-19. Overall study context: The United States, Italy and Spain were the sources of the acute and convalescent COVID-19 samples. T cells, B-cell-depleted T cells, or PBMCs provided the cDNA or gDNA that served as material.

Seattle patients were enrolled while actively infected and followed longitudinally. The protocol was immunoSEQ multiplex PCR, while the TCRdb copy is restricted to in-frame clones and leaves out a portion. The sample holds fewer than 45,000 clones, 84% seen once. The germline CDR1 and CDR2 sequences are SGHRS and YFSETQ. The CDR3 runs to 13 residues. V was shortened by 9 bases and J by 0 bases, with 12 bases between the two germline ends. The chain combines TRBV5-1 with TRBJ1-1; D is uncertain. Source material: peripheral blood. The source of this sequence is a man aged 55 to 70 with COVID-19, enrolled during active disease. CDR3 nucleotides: TGCGCCACCGCATTCACAGTGAACACTGAAGCTTTCTTT. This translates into CATAFTVNTEAFF.